This T cell receptor (beta chain) was observed in a study of OX40 agonist ivuxolimab in advanced cancers. General notes on the study: The costimulatory receptor OX40 (CD134) was targeted by ivuxolimab, a fully human IgG2 agonistic monoclonal antibody. Intravenous ivuxolimab was administered to patients every 2 weeks at six dose levels: 0.01, 0.1, 0.3, 1.5, 3 and 10 mg/kg. Of the roughly 50 dose-escalation patients, hepatocellular carcinoma was present in about 19, melanoma in around 15, renal cell carcinoma in 9 and head and neck cancer in 9. In the dose-escalation cohort, roughly four fifths of patients were male, and the mean age was approximately 64 years, with a range of roughly 23 to 85. Patients were allowed to have had prior anti-PD-1, anti-PD-L1 or anti-CTLA-4 therapy, and around two fifths of the dose-escalation patients had been treated with checkpoint inhibitors. Partial responses were achieved by three dose-escalation patients, of whom one had hepatocellular carcinoma and two had cutaneous melanoma. Peripheral TCRbeta sequencing aimed to test whether ivuxolimab altered TCR sequence diversity and caused clonal T-cell expansion. The paper reports the monotherapy dose-escalation portion (N ≈ 50 patients) of the phase I ivuxolimab trial. General findings and caveats noted by the study authors: Low levels of normalized T-cell clonal expansion were also seen in some patients who did not respond. The antigen specificity of the clonally expanded peripheral T cells was not determined. At doses of 0.1 to 3.0 mg/kg, clonal expansion of both CD4+ and CD8+ blood T cells was observed from baseline to week 6. After ivuxolimab, expanded clones were on average more numerous among CD8+ T cells than among CD4+ T cells. Partial responders in the 0.1-3.0 mg/kg groups had among the lowest normalized peripheral clonal expansion, especially among CD8+ T cells.

The CDR3 contains 18 residues, cysteine and phenylalanine counted. Only CDR3 DNA remains: 54 bases, in frame from the first base. The germline V end is reduced by 4 bases and the J end by 2 bases; junction bases left unmatched: 16. From a lookup of the germline V gene, CDR1 and CDR2 are SGHDT and YYEEEE. To note about this clone: No antigen is known for it. Nothing much larger sits one base from this clone, and base qualities are not available.

The trial excluded patients who had a history of autoimmune disease or were on systemic immunosuppression. Peripheral blood for TCR sequencing was collected from all dose cohorts at baseline, on cycle 4 day 1, and on cycle 7 day 1. Samples were obtained from an open-label, multicenter, first-in-human phase I dose-escalation trial of ivuxolimab. Adults with locally advanced or metastatic melanoma, renal cell, hepatocellular, or head and neck squamous cell carcinoma were enrolled in the trial. Before TCR sequencing, CD4+ T cells and CD8+ T cells from peripheral blood were sorted into separate populations. Genomic DNA was isolated from the sorted cells so that the TCRbeta CDR3 region could be sequenced. The immunoSEQ Assay was used to sequence the TCRbeta CDR3 regions. The immuneACCESS repertoire file appears here via TCRdb, limited to in-frame rearrangements. These files lack a portion of the clones; in checked studies, under half of the deficit traces to unresolved V genes, and the cause of the others is not known. The sample table holds about 95,000 clones, of which 89% were seen once. The leading ten clones occupy approximately 0.3% of the sample.

This specimen was CD4+ or CD8+ T cells sorted from blood, taken in a trial of the OX40 agonist ivuxolimab. The receptor comes from an adult with an advanced solid tumor such as melanoma, head and neck, liver or kidney cancer. The sequence links TRBV5-6 to TRBJ2-5; 8 bases in between match TRBD2. The nucleotides read TGTGCCAGCAGCGTGTCGCCGGGGCGGGGGGCCCCACAAGAGACCCAGTACTTC. Its protein is CASSVSPGRGAPQETQYF.